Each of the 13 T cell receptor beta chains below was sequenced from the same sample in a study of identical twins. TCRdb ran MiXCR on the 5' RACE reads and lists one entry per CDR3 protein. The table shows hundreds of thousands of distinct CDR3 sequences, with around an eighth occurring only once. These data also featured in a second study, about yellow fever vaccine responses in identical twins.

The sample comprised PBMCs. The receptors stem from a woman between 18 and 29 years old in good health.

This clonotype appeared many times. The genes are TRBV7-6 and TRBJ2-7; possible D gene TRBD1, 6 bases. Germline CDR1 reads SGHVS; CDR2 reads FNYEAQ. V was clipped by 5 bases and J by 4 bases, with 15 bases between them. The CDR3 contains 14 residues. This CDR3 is CASSLEDSPYEQYF. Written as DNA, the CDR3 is TGTGCCAGCAGCCTTGAGGACAGTCCATACGAGCAGTACTTC.

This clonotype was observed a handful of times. CDR3 in DNA: TGCGCCAGCAGCCTACCGGGACTAGACAATGAGCAGTTCTTC. Translating gives CASSLPGLDNEQFF. This chain uses TRBV5-1 with TRBJ2-1; 8 bases match TRBD2. V gave up 4 bases and J gave up 5 bases; unmatched junction bases: 5. Germline CDR1 reads SGHRS; CDR2 reads YFSETQ. There are 14 residues in the CDR3.

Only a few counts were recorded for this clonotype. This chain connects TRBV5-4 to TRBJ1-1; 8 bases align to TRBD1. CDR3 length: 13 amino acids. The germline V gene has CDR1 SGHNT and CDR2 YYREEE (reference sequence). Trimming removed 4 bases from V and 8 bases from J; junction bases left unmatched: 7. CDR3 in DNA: TGTGCCAGCAGCCTACGGGACAGGCTGGAAGCTTTCTTT. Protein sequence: CASSLRDRLEAFF.

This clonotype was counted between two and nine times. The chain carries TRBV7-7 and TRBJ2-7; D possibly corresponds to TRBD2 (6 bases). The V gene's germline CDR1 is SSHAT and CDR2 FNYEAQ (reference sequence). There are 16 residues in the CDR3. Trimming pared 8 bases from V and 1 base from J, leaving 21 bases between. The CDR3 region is CASRGATNEISYEQYV. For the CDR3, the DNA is TGTGCCAGCCGCGGGGCTACCAACGAAATTTCCTACGAGCAGTACGTC.

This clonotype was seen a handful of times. The CDR3 DNA is TGCAGTGCTAGAGAAGGAGAGACCCAGTACTTC. Translated, it gives CSAREGETQYF. The V call is TRBV20-1, the J call TRBJ2-5; D is ambiguous. Per germline, CDR1 DFQATT and CDR2 SNEGSKA (reference sequence). V was pared by 0 bases and J by 4 bases, with 3 bases between. CDR3 length equals 11 residues.

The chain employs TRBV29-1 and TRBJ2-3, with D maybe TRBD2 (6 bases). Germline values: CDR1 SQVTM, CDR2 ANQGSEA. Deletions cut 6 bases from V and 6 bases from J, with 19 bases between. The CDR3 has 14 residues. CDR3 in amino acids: CSVGGSSFRDTQYF. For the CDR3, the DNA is TGCAGCGTAGGAGGGTCTAGCTTTCGGGATACGCAGTATTTT.

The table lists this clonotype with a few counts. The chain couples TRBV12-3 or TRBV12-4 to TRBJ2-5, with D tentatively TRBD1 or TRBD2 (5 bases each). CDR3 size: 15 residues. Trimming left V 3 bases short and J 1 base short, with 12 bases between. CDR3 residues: CASSFWGRLQETQYF. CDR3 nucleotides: TGTGCCAGCAGTTTCTGGGGGAGACTCCAAGAGACCCAGTACTTC.

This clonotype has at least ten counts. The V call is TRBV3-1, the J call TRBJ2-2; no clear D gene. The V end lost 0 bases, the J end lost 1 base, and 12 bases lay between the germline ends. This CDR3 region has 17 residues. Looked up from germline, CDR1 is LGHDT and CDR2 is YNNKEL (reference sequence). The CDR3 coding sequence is TGTGCCAGCAGCCAAGAGACACATGAGCTGAACACCGGGGAGCTGTTTTTT. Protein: CASSQETHELNTGELFF.

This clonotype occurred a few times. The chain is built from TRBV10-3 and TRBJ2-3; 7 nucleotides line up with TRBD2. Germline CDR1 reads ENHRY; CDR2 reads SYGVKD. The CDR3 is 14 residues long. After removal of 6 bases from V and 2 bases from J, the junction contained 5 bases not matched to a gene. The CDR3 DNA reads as TGTGCCATCAGAACCGGGACTACCACAGATACGCAGTATTTT. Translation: CAIRTGTTTDTQYF.

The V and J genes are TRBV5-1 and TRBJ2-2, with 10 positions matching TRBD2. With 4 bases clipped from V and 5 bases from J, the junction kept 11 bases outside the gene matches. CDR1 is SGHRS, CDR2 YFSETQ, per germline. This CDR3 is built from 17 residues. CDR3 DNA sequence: TGCGCCAGCAGCCCCCCTACTAGCGGGACCGGAACCGGGGAGCTGTTTTTT. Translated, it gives CASSPPTSGTGTGELFF.

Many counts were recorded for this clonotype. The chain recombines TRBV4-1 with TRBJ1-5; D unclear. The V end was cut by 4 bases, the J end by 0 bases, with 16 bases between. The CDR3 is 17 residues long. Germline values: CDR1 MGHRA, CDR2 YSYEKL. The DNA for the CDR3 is TGCGCCAGCAGCCTCGACGGTGGAGGCTATAGCAATCAGCCCCAGCATTTT. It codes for CASSLDGGGYSNQPQHF.

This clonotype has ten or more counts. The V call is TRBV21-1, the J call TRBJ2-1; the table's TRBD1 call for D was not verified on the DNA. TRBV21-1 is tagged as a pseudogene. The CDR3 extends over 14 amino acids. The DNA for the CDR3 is TGTGCCAGCAGCTCGCCCGGGACAGACAATGAGCAGTTCTTC. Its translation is CASSSPGTDNEQFF.

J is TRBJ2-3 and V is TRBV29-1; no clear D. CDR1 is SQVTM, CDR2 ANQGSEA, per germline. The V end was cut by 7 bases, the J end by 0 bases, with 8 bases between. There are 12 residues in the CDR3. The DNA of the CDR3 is TGCAGCGGGGATAGCAGCACAGATACGCAGTATTTT. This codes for CSGDSSTDTQYF.